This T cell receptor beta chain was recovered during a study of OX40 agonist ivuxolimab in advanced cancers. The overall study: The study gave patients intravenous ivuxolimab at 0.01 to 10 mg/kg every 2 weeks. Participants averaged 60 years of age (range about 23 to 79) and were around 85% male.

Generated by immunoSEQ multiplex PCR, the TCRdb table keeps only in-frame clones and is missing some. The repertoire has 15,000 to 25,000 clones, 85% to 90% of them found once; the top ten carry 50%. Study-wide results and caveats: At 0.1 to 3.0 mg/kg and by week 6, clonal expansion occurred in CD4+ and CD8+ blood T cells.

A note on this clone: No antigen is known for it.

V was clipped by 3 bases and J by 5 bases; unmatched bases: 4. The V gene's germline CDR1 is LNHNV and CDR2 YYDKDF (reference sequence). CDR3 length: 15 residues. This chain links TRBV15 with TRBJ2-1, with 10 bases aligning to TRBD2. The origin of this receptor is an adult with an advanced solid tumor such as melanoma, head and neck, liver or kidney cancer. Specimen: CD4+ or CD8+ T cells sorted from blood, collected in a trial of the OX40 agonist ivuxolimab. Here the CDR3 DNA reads TGTGCCACCAGCAGGAGGCTAGCGGGAGACAATGAGCAGTTCTTC. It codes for CATSRRLAGDNEQFF. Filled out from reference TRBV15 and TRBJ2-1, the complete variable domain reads DAMVIQNPRYQVTQFGKPVTLSCSQTLNHNVMYWYQQKSSQAPKLLFHYYDKDFNNEADTPDNFQSRRPNTSFCFLDIRSPGLGDTAMYLCATSRRLAGDNEQFFGPGTRLTVL.